Reported below is one T cell receptor (beta chain). Its antigen has not been determined. Base qualities are not recorded, but no much larger clone differs from it by a single base. Using the deep immunoSEQ assay, TCR CDR3 regions were amplified from genomic DNA by multiplex PCR. For each cell subset, the extracted genomic DNA was distributed evenly across all wells of several immunoSEQ 96-well plates, and each plate served as one replicate. For sorted subsets, approximately 200 ng of genomic DNA, equivalent to 30,000 or so T cell genomes, went into each replicate PCR. The purified libraries were quantified using a Qubit 3.0 fluorometer, sized with a Bioanalyzer 2100, and then quantified again using the KAPA Library Quantification kit. Every immunoSEQ 96-well plate was sequenced on a separate single-read 150-cycle Illumina NextSeq 550 flow cell. The original pipeline was this. Because the immunoSEQ output held only junctional sequences and lacked quality scores, the filtering could not match the filtering applied to full-length reads. To assign V/J genes and CDR3, sequences were annotated against IMGT germline references using PyIR, a Python wrapper for IgBLAST v1.9. Reads were filtered out if the reads had weak V/J assignments (E-value above 1e-6), no CDR3, stop codons, out-of-frame junctions, or ambiguous translated residues. V3J clonotypes were defined as sequences sharing the same inferred V gene, J gene, and CDR3 amino acid sequence. To compute the percentage overlap between repertoires, the number of shared unique clonotypes was divided by the size of the smaller repertoire. Three approaches were used to assess repertoire richness: RTK rarefaction, the Chao1 estimator, and Recon v2.1 estimates of unobserved clonotypes. OLGA was used to compute generation probabilities for all TCRbeta clonotypes that the gDNA method yielded from several donors. TCRdb retrieved this table from immuneACCESS and kept in-frame rearrangements only. Not all clones are present; in checked studies, unresolved V genes account for under half, and no reason is known for the remainder. V, J and clone size are those of that table, while D and trimming were read from the DNA. The sample has under 1,100,000 clones on record, roughly 75% of them singletons. The top ten clonotypes cover about 1.5% of the sample.

This sample was included in a study of shared clonotypes between healthy human individuals (dated by TCRdb to about 2020). As for the study more broadly: A couple of women and a few men aged 18 to 49 years were included in the cohort. For each donor, CD4 naive and CD4 memory were each given three plates, CD8 naive was given two plates, and CD8 memory was given one plate. Blood TCR repertoires of five healthy adults were deeply sequenced to estimate repertoire size and the extent of clonotype sharing between individuals. Libraries were prepared and TCR repertoires were sequenced by different laboratories using diverse techniques, in order to increase sequencing depth and limit assay-specific biases. Between about 0.94 and 8.9 billion PBMCs per donor were obtained by leukapheresis. The paper as a whole reports these results and caveats: Because the study included a small number of donors, the genetic and exposure-history diversity represented was limited. Only blood was sampled, and tissue TCR repertoires likely differ from those in blood. Pairwise subsampling indicated that sequencing depth was expected to affect the degree of clonotype sharing among donors. Rarefaction of sorted-subset datasets indicated incomplete sequencing despite the large sequencing depth. Compared with non-shared clonotypes, the clonotypes found in all four sorted-subset donors had higher generation probabilities. Sharing across a few donors was observed for around 5% of naive CD4, 3% to 3.5% of naive CD8, about 2.3% of memory CD4, and around 0.44% of memory CD8 clonotypes. Larger estimated clonotype richness was generally found for naive subsets than for memory subsets.

From the cysteine through the phenylalanine, the CDR3 covers 13 amino acids. The kept DNA is CDR3 alone, 39 bases in frame from the first base. Healthy HIV-negative adults with no recently reported acute infections or vaccinations were included as donors. Only Caucasian adults living in Nashville, Tennessee, USA were represented among the donors. CD4+ T cells were enriched through magnetic negative selection, after which naive cells were positively selected on CD45RA and the remaining negative fraction served as the memory subset. Blood was obtained by leukapheresis, after which PBMCs were separated by Ficoll-Histopaque density gradient centrifugation and cryopreserved in liquid nitrogen vapor phase. Analytical flow cytometry was used to check the purity and quantity of every magnetically sorted T cell population. From each sorted fraction, genomic DNA was isolated and quantified by UV absorbance on a Nanodrop 2000c.

This TCR was recovered from a man younger than 30 in good health. The sequencing input was memory CD4+ T cells sorted from blood. This specimen's cell subset or site label, interpreted: CD45RA-negative fraction. The V and J segments used are TRBV21-1 and TRBJ1-2; TRBD1 is taken as the D call from the table, unchecked against the DNA. TRBV21-1 is shown as a pseudogene. In nucleotide form, the sequence is TGTGCCAGCAGAGGACAGGGAGGGAATGGCTACACCTTC. Its amino acids are CASRGQGGNGYTF.